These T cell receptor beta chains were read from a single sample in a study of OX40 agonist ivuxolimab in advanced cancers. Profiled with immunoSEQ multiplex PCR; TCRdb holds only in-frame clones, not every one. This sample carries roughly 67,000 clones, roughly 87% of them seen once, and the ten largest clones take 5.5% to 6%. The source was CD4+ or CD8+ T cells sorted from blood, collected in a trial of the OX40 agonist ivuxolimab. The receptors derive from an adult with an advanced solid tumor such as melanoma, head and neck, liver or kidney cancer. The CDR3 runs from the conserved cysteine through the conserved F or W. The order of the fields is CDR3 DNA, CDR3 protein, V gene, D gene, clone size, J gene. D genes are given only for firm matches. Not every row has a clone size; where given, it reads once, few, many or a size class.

TGTGCCAGCAGCTTAGGGACAGACCCTTCCGAGCAGTACTTC	CASSLGTDPSEQYF	TRBV11-1	-	-	TRBJ2-7
TGTGCCAGCGGACTTACTAGCGGGGGGGCAGGTGAGCAGTTCTTC	CASGLTSGGAGEQFF	TRBV6-6	TRBD2	-	TRBJ2-1
TGTGCCAGCAGCTGGACAGGGGGCAGGGGAGAGACCCAGTACTTC	CASSWTGGRGETQYF	TRBV14	TRBD1	-	TRBJ2-5
TGTGCTAGTGGTTTGGTACGCTCCGGGACAGGGGGATTTCAGCCCCAGCATTTT	CASGLVRSGTGGFQPQHF	TRBV12-5	TRBD1	-	TRBJ1-5
TGTGCCAGCAGCAAAGAAAGGGGGCTGAATCAGCCCCAGCATTTT	CASSKERGLNQPQHF	TRBV21-1	-	-	TRBJ1-5
TGTGCCAGCAGTTCGGGCCTGCCGGAAAGGGATGAGCAGTTCTTC	CASSSGLPERDEQFF	TRBV6-5	-	-	TRBJ2-1
TGTGCCAGCAACGAGGGGGCATATACGCAGTATTTT	CASNEGAYTQYF	TRBV28	TRBD1	few	TRBJ2-3
TGTGCCAGCAGCTTAGCTCCAGGGGGCTCGACCAACACCGGGGAGCTGTTTTTT	CASSLAPGGSTNTGELFF	TRBV7-8	TRBD1	-	TRBJ2-2
TGTGCCAGCAGTGCCAGCTCACTTAGCAATCAGCCCCAGCATTTT	CASSASSLSNQPQHF	TRBV2	-	-	TRBJ1-5
TGTGCCAGCAGCCCCCGATTAGGGCCTAATTCACCCCTCCACTTT	CASSPRLGPNSPLHF	TRBV7-2	-	-	TRBJ1-6
TGTGCCACCAGCAGAGATAATCGATTTCTAACACAAGGCGAAAAACTGTTTTTT	CATSRDNRFLTQGEKLFF	TRBV15	-	-	TRBJ1-4
TGTGCCAGTACCCCGCTCGGGAGCTCTGGGGCCAACGTCCTGACTTTC	CASTPLGSSGANVLTF	TRBV19	-	-	TRBJ2-6
TGTGCCAGCAGCCGCGTGTGGGCGGGAGAAGCAGATACGCAGTATTTT	CASSRVWAGEADTQYF	TRBV7-9	TRBD2	-	TRBJ2-3
TGTGCCAGCACTAGCGGGGGGCGAAAGAGCTCCTACAATGAGCAGTTCTTC	CASTSGGRKSSYNEQFF	TRBV28	TRBD2	-	TRBJ2-1
TGTGCCATCAGTGAGTCTTTAGGGGATAATTCACCCCTCCACTTT	CAISESLGDNSPLHF	TRBV10-3	-	-	TRBJ1-6
TGTGCCAGCAGCTTAGCGCCAGTGGATGAGCAGTTCTTC	CASSLAPVDEQFF	TRBV7-9	-	once	TRBJ2-1
TGCGCCAGCAGCGCCGGACAGGGTCTGCCCCAAGAGACCCAGTACTTC	CASSAGQGLPQETQYF	TRBV5-1	TRBD1	-	TRBJ2-5
TGTGCCAGCAGCACAAGACAGGGTATTAATGAAAAACTGTTTTTT	CASSTRQGINEKLFF	TRBV7-8	TRBD1	-	TRBJ1-4
TGTGCCAGCAGCCCAGGTCCGATCCAGGCCCCAGATACGCAGTATTTT	CASSPGPIQAPDTQYF	TRBV7-9	-	-	TRBJ2-3
TGTGCCAGTACCGTAGGGGGACTTCGCACAGATACGCAGTATTTT	CASTVGGLRTDTQYF	TRBV19	-	-	TRBJ2-3
TGCGCCAGCAGCGAGTCCCGACTATCAGGCCTCTCCTACAATGAGCAGTTCTTC	CASSESRLSGLSYNEQFF	TRBV5-1	-	-	TRBJ2-1
TGTGCCAGCGGGGACACCCCTACCTACGAGCAGTACTTC	CASGDTPTYEQYF	TRBV6-1	-	-	TRBJ2-7
TGCAGCGCGGTCAAAGGATCGGGAGAGACCCAGTACTTC	CSAVKGSGETQYF	TRBV29-1	-	-	TRBJ2-5
TGTGCCAGCAGCCAAGATATCGGACTAGCGGGAGAAGTGTCAGTCTACGAGCAGTACTTC	CASSQDIGLAGEVSVYEQYF	TRBV4-2	TRBD2	-	TRBJ2-7
TGTGCCAGCAAACCGGGACAGGCGACAGATACGCAGTATTTT	CASKPGQATDTQYF	TRBV6-5	TRBD1	-	TRBJ2-3
TGTGCCAGCAGCTTCTCGACAGGGTATAACACTGAAGCTTTCTTT	CASSFSTGYNTEAFF	TRBV7-2	TRBD1	-	TRBJ1-1
TGTGCCAGCAGCTTATGGGGGGGGGAGACCCAGTACTTC	CASSLWGGETQYF	TRBV7-2	TRBD2	-	TRBJ2-5
TGTGCCAGCAGTTCCGGGACAGGGAGGACAGATACGCAGTATTTT	CASSSGTGRTDTQYF	TRBV5-8	TRBD1	-	TRBJ2-3
TGTGCCAGCAGCCTGAAACACGGGGGTACGCAGTATTTT	CASSLKHGGTQYF	TRBV5-4	-	-	TRBJ2-3
TGTGCCAGCAGATCGGACAGGGAGAATACTGAAGCTTTCTTT	CASRSDRENTEAFF	TRBV28	TRBD1	-	TRBJ1-1
TGTGCCAGCAGTGGATTAAGGGGGTCCTACGAGCAGTACTTC	CASSGLRGSYEQYF	TRBV6-1	-	-	TRBJ2-7
TGTGCCAGCGGGTTCCAGGGGGGCAGGGAAAAACTGTTTTTT	CASGFQGGREKLFF	TRBV6-1	TRBD1	-	TRBJ1-4
TGTGCCAGCAGTTCCGTAGCTTGGGGATTGGATTCAGATACGCAGTATTTT	CASSSVAWGLDSDTQYF	TRBV28	-	-	TRBJ2-3
TGTGCCAGCAGTTTATCGGGGGCTTCGAGAGTGACCTACGAGCAGTACTTC	CASSLSGASRVTYEQYF	TRBV27	-	-	TRBJ2-7
TGTGCCAGCAGGTGGTCAAGGGGAGCCTACGAGCAGTACTTC	CASRWSRGAYEQYF	TRBV27	-	-	TRBJ2-7
TGTGCCAGCAGTGACTCCAACCCCGCTGATACGCAGTATTTT	CASSDSNPADTQYF	TRBV6-4	-	-	TRBJ2-3
TGTGCACGACTAGGTAATACACCCCTCCACTTT	CARLGNTPLHF	TRBV28	-	-	TRBJ1-6
TGCGCCAGCAGCCCCGGACTAGCGGAACACGAGCAGTACTTC	CASSPGLAEHEQYF	TRBV4-3	TRBD2	-	TRBJ2-7
TGCGCCAGCAGACCGGGACAGACTAATTCACCCCTCCACTTT	CASRPGQTNSPLHF	TRBV10-1	TRBD1	few	TRBJ1-6
TGTGCCAGCAGCTTCGCCCCCGGGGGCGGCGCAGATACGCAGTATTTT	CASSFAPGGGADTQYF	TRBV11-1	-	-	TRBJ2-3
TGTGCCAGCAGGACAGGGAGACAGCCCCAGCATTTT	CASRTGRQPQHF	TRBV27	TRBD1	-	TRBJ1-5
TGCGCCAGCAGCCAAACTTCCGGGACTATCTATGGCTACACCTTC	CASSQTSGTIYGYTF	TRBV7-2	-	-	TRBJ1-2
TGTGCCAGCAGCTCTTCGGGACAGATTTTCTATGGCTACACCTTC	CASSSSGQIFYGYTF	TRBV11-1	TRBD1	-	TRBJ1-2
TGTGCCAGTACCTACCGGGCAGGGGGCGTCGAGCAGTACTTC	CASTYRAGGVEQYF	TRBV19	TRBD1	-	TRBJ2-7
TGTGCCAGTAAGGATGAGACGACAGGGAGATCTGAAGCTTTCTTT	CASKDETTGRSEAFF	TRBV19	TRBD1	-	TRBJ1-1
TGTGCCAGCAGCTCAGCGGGGACAGCCGGAAACACCATATATTTT	CASSSAGTAGNTIYF	TRBV7-3	TRBD1	-	TRBJ1-3
TGTGCCAGCAGCTTACGGGAAAAAGAGACCCAGTACTTC	CASSLREKETQYF	TRBV7-3	-	few	TRBJ2-5
TGTGCCAGTAGTCCCCTGGCGCGTGACGGCTACACCTTC	CASSPLARDGYTF	TRBV19	-	-	TRBJ1-2
TGTGCCAGTAGGAGTCAGGGGCGGGAGACCCAGTACTTC	CASRSQGRETQYF	TRBV19	-	-	TRBJ2-5
TGTGCCAGCAGTCCCCCGGCCGGGGGAGGCACAGATACGCAGTATTTT	CASSPPAGGGTDTQYF	TRBV27	-	-	TRBJ2-3